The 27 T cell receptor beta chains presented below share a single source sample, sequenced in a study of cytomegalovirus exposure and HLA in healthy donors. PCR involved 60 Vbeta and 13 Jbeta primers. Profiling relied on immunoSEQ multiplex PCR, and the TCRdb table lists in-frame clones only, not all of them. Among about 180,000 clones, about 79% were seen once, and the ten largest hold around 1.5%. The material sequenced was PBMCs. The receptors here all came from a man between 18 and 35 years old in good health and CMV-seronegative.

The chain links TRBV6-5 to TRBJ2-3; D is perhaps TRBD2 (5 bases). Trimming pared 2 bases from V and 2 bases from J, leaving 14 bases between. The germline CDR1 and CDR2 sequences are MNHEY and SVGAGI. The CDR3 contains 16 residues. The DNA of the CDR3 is TGTGCCAGCAGTTACAGGAGATTCGGGAACACAGATACGCAGTATTTT. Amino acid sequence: CASSYRRFGNTDTQYF.

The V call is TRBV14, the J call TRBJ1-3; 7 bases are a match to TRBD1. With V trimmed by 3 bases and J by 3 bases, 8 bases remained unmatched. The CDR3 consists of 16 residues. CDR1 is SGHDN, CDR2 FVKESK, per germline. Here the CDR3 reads CASSHREGAGGNTIYF. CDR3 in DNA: TGTGCCAGCAGCCATCGAGAGGGGGCTGGTGGAAACACCATATATTTT.

CDR3 bases: TGTGCCAGCAGCTTAGCATCCTCGGGACAGGGGGGCGGCTACACCTTC. Protein sequence: CASSLASSGQGGGYTF. The chain combines TRBV7-2 with TRBJ1-2; TRBD1 agrees at 11 bases. CDR1 and CDR2 from the germline V gene are SGHTA and FQGNSA. The length of the CDR3 is 16 residues. V shed 0 bases and J 8 bases; nucleotides not matched to a gene: 8. The whole variable domain, filled in from reference TRBV7-2 and TRBJ1-2, reads GAGVSQSPSNKVTEKGKDVELRCDPISGHTALYWYRQSLGQGLEFLIYFQGNSAPDKSGLPSDRFSAERTGGSVSTLTIQRTQQEDSAVYLCASSLASSGQGGGYTFGSGTRLTVV.

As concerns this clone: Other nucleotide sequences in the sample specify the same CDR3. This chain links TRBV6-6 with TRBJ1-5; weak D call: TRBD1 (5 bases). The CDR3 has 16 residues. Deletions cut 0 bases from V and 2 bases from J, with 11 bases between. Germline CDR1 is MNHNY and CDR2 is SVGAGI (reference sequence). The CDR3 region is CASSYSRGGGNQPQHF. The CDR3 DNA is TGTGCCAGCAGTTACTCGAGGGGCGGGGGCAATCAGCCCCAGCATTTT.

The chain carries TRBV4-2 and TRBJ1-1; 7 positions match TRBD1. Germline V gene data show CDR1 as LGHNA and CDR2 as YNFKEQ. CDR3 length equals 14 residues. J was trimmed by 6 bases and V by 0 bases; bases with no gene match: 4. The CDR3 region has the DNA TGTGCCAGCAGCCAAGACTACAGGGGTCCTGAAGCTTTCTTT. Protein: CASSQDYRGPEAFF.

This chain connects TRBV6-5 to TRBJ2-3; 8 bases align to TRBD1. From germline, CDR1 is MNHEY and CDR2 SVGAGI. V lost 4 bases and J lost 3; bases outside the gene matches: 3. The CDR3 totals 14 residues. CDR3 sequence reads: CASSSGQATDTQYF. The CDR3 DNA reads TGTGCCAGCAGTTCGGGACAGGCGACAGATACGCAGTATTTT.

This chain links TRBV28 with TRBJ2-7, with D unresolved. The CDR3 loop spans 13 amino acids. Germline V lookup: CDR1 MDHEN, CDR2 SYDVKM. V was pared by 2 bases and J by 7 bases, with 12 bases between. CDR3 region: CASSLPPLLEQYF. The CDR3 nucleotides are TGTGCCAGCAGTTTACCCCCCCTATTGGAGCAGTACTTC.

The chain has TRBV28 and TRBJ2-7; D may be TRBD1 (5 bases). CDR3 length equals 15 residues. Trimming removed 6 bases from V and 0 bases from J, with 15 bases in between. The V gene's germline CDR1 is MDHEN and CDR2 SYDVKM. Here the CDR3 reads CASRLDRWVSYEQYF. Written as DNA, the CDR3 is TGTGCCAGCAGACTTGACAGATGGGTCTCCTACGAGCAGTACTTC.

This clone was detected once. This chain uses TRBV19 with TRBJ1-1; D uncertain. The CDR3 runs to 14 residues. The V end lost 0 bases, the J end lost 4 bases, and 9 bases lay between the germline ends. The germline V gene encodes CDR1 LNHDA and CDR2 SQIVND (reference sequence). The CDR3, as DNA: TGTGCCAGTAGTATAGAACAGAGACGCACTGAAGCTTTCTTT. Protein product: CASSIEQRRTEAFF. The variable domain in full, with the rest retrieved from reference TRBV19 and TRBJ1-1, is DGGITQSPKYLFRKEGQNVTLSCEQNLNHDAMYWYRQDPGQGLRLIYYSQIVNDFQKGDIAEGYSVSREKKESFPLTVTSAQKNPTAFYLCASSIEQRRTEAFFGQGTRLTVV.

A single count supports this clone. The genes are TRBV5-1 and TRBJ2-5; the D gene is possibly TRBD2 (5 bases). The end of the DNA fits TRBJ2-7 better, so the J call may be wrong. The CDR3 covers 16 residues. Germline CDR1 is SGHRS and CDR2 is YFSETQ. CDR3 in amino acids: CASSSDWRALSYEQYF. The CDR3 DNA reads TGCGCCAGCAGCTCCGACTGGCGGGCCTTATCCTACGAGCAGTACTTC.

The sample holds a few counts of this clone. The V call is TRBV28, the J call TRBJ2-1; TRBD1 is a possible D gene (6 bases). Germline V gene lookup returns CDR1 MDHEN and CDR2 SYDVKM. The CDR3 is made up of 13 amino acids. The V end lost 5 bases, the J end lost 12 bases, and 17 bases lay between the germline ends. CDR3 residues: CASSLTGPRGQFF. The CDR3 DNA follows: TGTGCCAGCAGTCTGACAGGCCCACGCGGGCAGTTCTTC.

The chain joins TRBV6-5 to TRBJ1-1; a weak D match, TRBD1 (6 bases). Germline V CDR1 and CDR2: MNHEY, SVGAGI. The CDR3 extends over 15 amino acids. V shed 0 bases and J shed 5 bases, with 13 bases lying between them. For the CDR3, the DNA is TGTGCCAGCAGTTACTCCCAGGGGCCGACGACTGAAGCTTTCTTT. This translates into CASSYSQGPTTEAFF.

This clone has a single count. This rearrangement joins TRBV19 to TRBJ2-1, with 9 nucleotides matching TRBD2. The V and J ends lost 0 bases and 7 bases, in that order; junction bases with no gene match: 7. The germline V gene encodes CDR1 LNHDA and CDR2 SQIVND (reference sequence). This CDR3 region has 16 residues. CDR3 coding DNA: TGTGCCAGTAGTATAGAGGTAGCGGGAGCCCCTAATGAGCAGTTCTTC. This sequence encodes CASSIEVAGAPNEQFF.

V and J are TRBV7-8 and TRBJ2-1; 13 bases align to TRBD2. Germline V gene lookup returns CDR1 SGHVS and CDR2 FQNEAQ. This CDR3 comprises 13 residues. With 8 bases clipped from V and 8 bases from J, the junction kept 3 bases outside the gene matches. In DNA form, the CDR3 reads TGTGCCAGCCGGGGACTAGCGGGGTATGAGCAGTTCTTC. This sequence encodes CASRGLAGYEQFF.

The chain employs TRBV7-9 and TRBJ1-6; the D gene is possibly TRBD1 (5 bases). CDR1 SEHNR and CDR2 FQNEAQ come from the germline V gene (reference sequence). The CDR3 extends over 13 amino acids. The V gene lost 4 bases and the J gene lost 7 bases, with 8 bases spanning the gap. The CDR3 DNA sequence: TGTGCCAGCAGCTCGGGGGGGAATTCACCCCTCCACTTT. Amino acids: CASSSGGNSPLHF. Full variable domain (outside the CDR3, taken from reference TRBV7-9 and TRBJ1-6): DTGVSQNPRHKITKRGQNVTFRCDPISEHNRLYWYRQTLGQGPEFLTYFQNEAQLEKSRLLSDRFSAERPKGSFSTLEIQRTEQGDSAMYLCASSSGGNSPLHFGNGTRLTVT.

The CDR3 protein is CASSLYGGFTGELFF. CDR3 DNA: TGTGCCAGCAGCTTATATGGCGGGTTTACCGGGGAGCTGTTTTTT. The chain has TRBV7-2 and TRBJ2-2; possible D gene TRBD2, 5 bases. The CDR3 spans 15 residues. Looked up from germline, CDR1 is SGHTA and CDR2 is FQGNSA. V was clipped by 2 bases and J by 5 bases, with 12 bases between them.

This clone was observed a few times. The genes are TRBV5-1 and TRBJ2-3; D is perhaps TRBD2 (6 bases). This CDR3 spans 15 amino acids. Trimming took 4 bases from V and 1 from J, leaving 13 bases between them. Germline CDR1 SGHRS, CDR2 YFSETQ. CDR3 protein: CASSPTGVGTDTQYF. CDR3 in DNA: TGCGCCAGCAGCCCGACGGGAGTGGGCACAGATACGCAGTATTTT.

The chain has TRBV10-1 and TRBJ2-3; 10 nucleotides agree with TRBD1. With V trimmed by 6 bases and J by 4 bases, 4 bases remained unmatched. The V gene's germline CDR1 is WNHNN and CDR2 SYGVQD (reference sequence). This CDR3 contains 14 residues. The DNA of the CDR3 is TGCGCCAGCAGCCAGACAGGGGGCCCAGATACGCAGTATTTT. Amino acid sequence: CASSQTGGPDTQYF.

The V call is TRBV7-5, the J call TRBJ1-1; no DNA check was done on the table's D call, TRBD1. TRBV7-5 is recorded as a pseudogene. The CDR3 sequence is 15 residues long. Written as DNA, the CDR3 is TGTGCCAGAAGCTTGTCCGACAGAGGGAACACTGAAGCTTTCTTT. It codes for CARSLSDRGNTEAFF.

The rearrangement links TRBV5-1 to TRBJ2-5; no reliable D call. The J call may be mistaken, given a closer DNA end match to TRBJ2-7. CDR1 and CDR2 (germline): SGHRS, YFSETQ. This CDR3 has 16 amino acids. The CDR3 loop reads CASSLTVGSLNYEQYF. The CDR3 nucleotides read TGCGCCAGCAGCTTGACGGTTGGCAGCCTGAACTACGAGCAGTACTTC.

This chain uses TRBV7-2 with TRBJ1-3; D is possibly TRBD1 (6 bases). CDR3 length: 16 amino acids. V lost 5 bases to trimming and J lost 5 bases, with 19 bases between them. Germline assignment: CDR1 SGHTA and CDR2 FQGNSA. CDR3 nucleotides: TGTGCCAGCAGCAGGGAACCAGGACAGAGCAGAAACACCATATATTTT. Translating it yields CASSREPGQSRNTIYF.

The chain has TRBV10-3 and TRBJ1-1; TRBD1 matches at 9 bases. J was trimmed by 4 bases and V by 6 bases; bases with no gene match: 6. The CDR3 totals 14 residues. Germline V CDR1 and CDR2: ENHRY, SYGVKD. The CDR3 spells CAISVQGASTEAFF. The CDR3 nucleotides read TGTGCCATCAGCGTACAGGGGGCGTCCACTGAAGCTTTCTTT.

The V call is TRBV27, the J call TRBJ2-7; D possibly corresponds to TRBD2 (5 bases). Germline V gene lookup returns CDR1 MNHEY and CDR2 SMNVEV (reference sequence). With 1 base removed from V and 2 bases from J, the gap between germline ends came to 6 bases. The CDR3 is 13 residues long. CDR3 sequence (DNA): TGTGCCAGCAGTTTATACGGGGCCTACGAGCAGTACTTC. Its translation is CASSLYGAYEQYF.

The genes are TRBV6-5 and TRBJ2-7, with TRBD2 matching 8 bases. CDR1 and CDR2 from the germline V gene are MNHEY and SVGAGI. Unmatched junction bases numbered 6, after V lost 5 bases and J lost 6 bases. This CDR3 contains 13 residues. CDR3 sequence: CASSGGLAGEQYF. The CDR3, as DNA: TGTGCCAGCAGTGGTGGACTAGCCGGCGAGCAGTACTTC.

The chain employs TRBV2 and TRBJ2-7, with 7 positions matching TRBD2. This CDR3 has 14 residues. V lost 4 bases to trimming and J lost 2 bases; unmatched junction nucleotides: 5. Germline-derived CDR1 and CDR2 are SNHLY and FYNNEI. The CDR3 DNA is TGTGCCAGCAGTGGGTTAGCGGGTGCCTACGAGCAGTACTTC. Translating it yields CASSGLAGAYEQYF. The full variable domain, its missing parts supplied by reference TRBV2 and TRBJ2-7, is EPEVTQTPSHQVTQMGQEVILRCVPISNHLYFYWYRQILGQKVEFLVSFYNNEISEKSEIFDDQFSVERPDGSNFTLKIRSTKLEDSAMYFCASSGLAGAYEQYFGPGTRLTVT.

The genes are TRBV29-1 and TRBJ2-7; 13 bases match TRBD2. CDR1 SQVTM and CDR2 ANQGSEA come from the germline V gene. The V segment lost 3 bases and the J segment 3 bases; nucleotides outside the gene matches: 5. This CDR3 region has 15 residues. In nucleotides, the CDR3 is TGCAGCGTTGAGAGACTAGCGGGAGGTGGCTACGAGCAGTACTTC. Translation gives CSVERLAGGGYEQYF.

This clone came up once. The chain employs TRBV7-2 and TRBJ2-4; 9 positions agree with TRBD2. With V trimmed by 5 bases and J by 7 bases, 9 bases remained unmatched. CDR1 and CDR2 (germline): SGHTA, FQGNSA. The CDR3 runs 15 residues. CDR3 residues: CASSETTLAGNIQYF. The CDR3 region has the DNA TGTGCCAGCAGCGAGACCACCCTAGCGGGGAACATTCAGTACTTC.